This TCR beta chain was captured by sequencing in a study of blood T cell repertoires in COVID-19. About the study: From T cells, B-cell-depleted T cells, or PBMCs came the material, which was cDNA or gDNA.

Germline values: CDR1 SGHVS, CDR2 FQNEAQ. V was shortened by 5 bases and J by 0 bases, with 7 bases between the two germline ends. CDR3 size: 13 residues. In the study's own analysis: For nucleated cells, counts were estimated from reference gene primer amplification. Assay: immunoSEQ multiplex PCR; the TCRdb copy retains only in-frame clones and omits some. V and J calls and clone size come straight from that table; D and trimming were deduced from the DNA. The sample has some 380,000 clones, nearly 90% seen once; the top ten hold 6.5%. This TCR was sampled from a man younger than 35 with active or convalescent COVID-19. Material for sequencing was peripheral blood. V is TRBV7-8 and J is TRBJ1-1; no reliable D call. The CDR3 spells CASSAQVNTEAFF. For the CDR3, the DNA is TGTGCCAGCAGCGCCCAGGTGAACACTGAAGCTTTCTTT. Using reference TRBV7-8 and TRBJ1-1 for the parts outside the CDR3, the full variable domain is GAGVSQSPRYKVAKRGQDVALRCDPISGHVSLFWYQQALGQGPEFLTYFQNEAQLDKSGLPSDRFFAERPEGSVSTLKIQRTQQEDSAVYLCASSAQVNTEAFFGQGTRLTVV.